Listed below are T cell receptor beta chains from one sample, sequenced in a study of PD-1 blockade in classical Hodgkin lymphoma. Data came from immunoSEQ multiplex PCR; TCRdb stores just in-frame clones and leaves some out. In the table there are approximately 25,000 clones, about 83% of which are singletons. This sample comprised CD4+ T cells from blood, obtained at baseline. The source of these receptors is a human donor with classical Hodgkin lymphoma. CDR3s leave out the opening cysteine and the closing phenylalanine or tryptophan. Each record gives: V gene, J gene, D gene, CDR3 protein. A D gene is named only where the DNA matches it firmly.

v_call: TRBV9; j_call: TRBJ1-2; d_call: .; cdr3_aa: ASSANEARVVGGYT
v_call: TRBV9; j_call: TRBJ2-3; d_call: TRBD2; cdr3_aa: ASSVGTSLSDTQY
v_call: TRBV19; j_call: TRBJ2-5; d_call: TRBD1; cdr3_aa: ASSLGTGVQETQY
v_call: TRBV5-1; j_call: TRBJ2-7; d_call: .; cdr3_aa: ASSLGDTFQEQY
v_call: TRBV28; j_call: TRBJ2-1; d_call: .; cdr3_aa: ASTGSSYNEQF
v_call: TRBV2; j_call: TRBJ1-5; d_call: .; cdr3_aa: ASSQLGNNQPQH
v_call: TRBV5-4; j_call: TRBJ2-7; d_call: TRBD2; cdr3_aa: ASSSWTSRLEQY
v_call: TRBV2; j_call: TRBJ1-2; d_call: .; cdr3_aa: ARGEANNYGYT
v_call: TRBV30; j_call: TRBJ2-7; d_call: .; cdr3_aa: AWSVSGTSEQY
v_call: TRBV6-5; j_call: TRBJ1-6; d_call: .; cdr3_aa: ASSYRSGGNSPLH
v_call: TRBV6-5; j_call: TRBJ1-6; d_call: .; cdr3_aa: ASSYSMGGIDSPLH
v_call: TRBV19; j_call: TRBJ1-3; d_call: .; cdr3_aa: ASSIGGTSSGNTIY
v_call: TRBV7-8; j_call: TRBJ2-3; d_call: .; cdr3_aa: ASSSTGDSSTDTQY
v_call: TRBV19; j_call: TRBJ1-5; d_call: .; cdr3_aa: ASSREDSNQPQH
v_call: TRBV7-9; j_call: TRBJ1-1; d_call: .; cdr3_aa: ASSLRDTENTEAF
v_call: TRBV30; j_call: TRBJ2-7; d_call: TRBD1; cdr3_aa: AWNRGRNEQY
v_call: TRBV5-4; j_call: TRBJ2-1; d_call: TRBD2; cdr3_aa: ASSPVSGGTLSYNEQF
v_call: TRBV11-2; j_call: TRBJ1-3; d_call: .; cdr3_aa: ASSNRDTVSGNTIY
v_call: TRBV13; j_call: TRBJ1-2; d_call: .; cdr3_aa: ASSLASGLRTGYT
v_call: TRBV19; j_call: TRBJ2-2; d_call: .; cdr3_aa: ATRAGTGELF
v_call: TRBV28; j_call: TRBJ2-7; d_call: .; cdr3_aa: ASVAQRLYEQY
v_call: TRBV5-8; j_call: TRBJ2-2; d_call: .; cdr3_aa: ASSWGHGTTGELF
v_call: TRBV7-9; j_call: TRBJ2-3; d_call: .; cdr3_aa: ASSPGEGTDTQY
v_call: TRBV7-9; j_call: TRBJ1-1; d_call: .; cdr3_aa: ASSLGGEAF
v_call: TRBV5-1; j_call: TRBJ2-5; d_call: TRBD2; cdr3_aa: ASSLVSSGAETQY
v_call: TRBV7-9; j_call: TRBJ1-2; d_call: .; cdr3_aa: ASSLGGDYGYT
v_call: TRBV5-8; j_call: TRBJ2-3; d_call: .; cdr3_aa: ASSLVTINTQY
v_call: TRBV6-1; j_call: TRBJ1-4; d_call: .; cdr3_aa: ASSEALASSTNEKLF
v_call: TRBV27; j_call: TRBJ1-6; d_call: .; cdr3_aa: ASSSTAGIGGLPLH
v_call: TRBV4-2; j_call: TRBJ2-1; d_call: .; cdr3_aa: ASSQEKGWEDFNEQF
v_call: TRBV10-3; j_call: TRBJ2-2; d_call: .; cdr3_aa: AISGPAINTGELF
v_call: TRBV7-2; j_call: TRBJ2-3; d_call: .; cdr3_aa: ASSLEQGPQY
v_call: TRBV7-2; j_call: TRBJ2-7; d_call: .; cdr3_aa: ASSSDSRSYEQY
v_call: TRBV6-5; j_call: TRBJ2-3; d_call: TRBD2; cdr3_aa: ASRPRLARTQY
v_call: TRBV10-3; j_call: TRBJ1-1; d_call: .; cdr3_aa: AISESAVTEAF
v_call: TRBV6-5; j_call: TRBJ1-5; d_call: TRBD1; cdr3_aa: ASSSTWTGDQPQH
v_call: TRBV5-1; j_call: TRBJ2-7; d_call: TRBD1; cdr3_aa: ASTGTGGYEQY
v_call: TRBV5-6; j_call: TRBJ2-3; d_call: TRBD2; cdr3_aa: ASSGEPWNLAGLTDTQY
v_call: TRBV7-9; j_call: TRBJ2-2; d_call: .; cdr3_aa: ASSFQEELF
v_call: TRBV7-2; j_call: TRBJ1-2; d_call: .; cdr3_aa: ASSPSSTGIYGYT
v_call: TRBV11-3; j_call: TRBJ1-2; d_call: .; cdr3_aa: ASSPAGLAGSLYGYT
v_call: TRBV7-9; j_call: TRBJ2-7; d_call: .; cdr3_aa: ASSVRDISYEQY
v_call: TRBV5-5; j_call: TRBJ2-1; d_call: .; cdr3_aa: ASSLVGSGAGADEQF
v_call: TRBV28; j_call: TRBJ1-5; d_call: .; cdr3_aa: ASSFSSNQPQH
v_call: TRBV5-1; j_call: TRBJ1-1; d_call: .; cdr3_aa: ASSLGTGGEAF
v_call: TRBV5-1; j_call: TRBJ1-2; d_call: TRBD1; cdr3_aa: ASSLAEGGNGYT
v_call: TRBV28; j_call: TRBJ2-5; d_call: TRBD1; cdr3_aa: ASSTRTGGGETQY
v_call: TRBV5-4; j_call: TRBJ1-1; d_call: .; cdr3_aa: ASSYDRNTEAF
v_call: TRBV29-1; j_call: TRBJ2-3; d_call: .; cdr3_aa: SVEGSSTDTQY
v_call: TRBV27; j_call: TRBJ2-1; d_call: .; cdr3_aa: ASSSGNEQF
v_call: TRBV9; j_call: TRBJ2-1; d_call: .; cdr3_aa: ASSVAGRQSYNEQF
v_call: TRBV7-6; j_call: TRBJ2-5; d_call: .; cdr3_aa: ASSLVSEVSGTQY
v_call: TRBV21-1; j_call: TRBJ1-2; d_call: .; cdr3_aa: ASSKVRSHKANYGYT